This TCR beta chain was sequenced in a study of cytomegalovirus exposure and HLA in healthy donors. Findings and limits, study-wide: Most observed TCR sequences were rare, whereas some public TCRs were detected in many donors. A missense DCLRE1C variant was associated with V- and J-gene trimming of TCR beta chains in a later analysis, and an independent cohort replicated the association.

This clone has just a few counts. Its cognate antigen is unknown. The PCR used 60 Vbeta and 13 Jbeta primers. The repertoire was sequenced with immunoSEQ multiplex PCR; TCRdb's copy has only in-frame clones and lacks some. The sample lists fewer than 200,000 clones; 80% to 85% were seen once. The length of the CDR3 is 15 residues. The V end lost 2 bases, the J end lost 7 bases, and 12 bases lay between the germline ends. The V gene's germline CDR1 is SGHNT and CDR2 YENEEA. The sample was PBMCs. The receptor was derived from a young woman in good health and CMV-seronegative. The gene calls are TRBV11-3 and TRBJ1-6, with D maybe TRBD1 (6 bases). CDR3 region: CASSLIQGWNSPLHF. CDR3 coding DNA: TGTGCCAGCAGCTTAATACAGGGATGGAATTCACCCCTCCACTTT.